This TCR beta chain is from a study of T cells in Graves' hyperthyroidism and ophthalmopathy. Study at large: Peripheral blood was collected at initial diagnosis, before any treatment.

Researchers took RNA transcripts and amplified the TCR beta CDR3 regions from them. An initial round of RT-PCR targeting the TCR CDR3 relied on the HTBI primer set. TCRdb passed the multiplex PCR reads through MiXCR, listing each CDR3 protein once. The sample records 50,000 to 55,000 distinct CDR3 sequences, roughly 50% being singletons. In the case of this clonotype: Antigen specificity is unknown.

Findings and limits, study-wide: Blood also showed most of the thyroid clonotypes that were expanded above 0.001.

Sequenced sample: blood. The receptor was isolated from a woman in her 50s with Graves' ophthalmopathy.

The CDR3 region is CASSIGTGYGYTF. The CDR3 nucleotides are TGTGCCAGTAGTATCGGGACAGGGTATGGCTACACCTTC. This rearrangement joins TRBV19 to TRBJ1-2; TRBD1 matches at 9 bases. Germline-derived CDR1 and CDR2 are LNHDA and SQIVND (reference sequence). V lost 3 bases and J lost 5; bases outside the gene matches: 1. The CDR3 length is 13 residues.